This entry is about one TCR beta chain. Its antigen is undetermined. Per the germline V gene, CDR1 is SQVTM and CDR2 is ANQGSEA. The CDR3 is 13 amino acids. V lost 6 bases and J 1 base, leaving 12 bases between the germline ends. The data belong to a study of graft-versus-host responses after intestinal transplantation. Looking at the study overall: Recipients had transplants, and these were multivisceral, liver-intestinal, or isolated intestinal.

Libraries were prepared by immunoSEQ multiplex PCR; TCRdb keeps only in-frame clonotypes and omits some of them. Among under 2,500 clones listed, 93% were seen once. Findings of the study overall: Detected in recipient marrow were GvH clones, some of which were first observed in ileum or blood. Patients with graft-donor T cell macrochimerism had high graft-versus-host to host-versus-graft clonal ratios in allografts.

This chain connects TRBV29-1 to TRBJ2-5; D might be TRBD1 (6 bases). This receptor was identified in a human patient who received an intestinal transplant, so some T cells may come from the graft donor. Sequences were derived from PBMCs, sampled around 19 days after intestinal transplant. The CDR3: CSVETGFQETQYF. DNA for the CDR3: TGCAGCGTCGAAACAGGGTTCCAAGAGACCCAGTACTTC.